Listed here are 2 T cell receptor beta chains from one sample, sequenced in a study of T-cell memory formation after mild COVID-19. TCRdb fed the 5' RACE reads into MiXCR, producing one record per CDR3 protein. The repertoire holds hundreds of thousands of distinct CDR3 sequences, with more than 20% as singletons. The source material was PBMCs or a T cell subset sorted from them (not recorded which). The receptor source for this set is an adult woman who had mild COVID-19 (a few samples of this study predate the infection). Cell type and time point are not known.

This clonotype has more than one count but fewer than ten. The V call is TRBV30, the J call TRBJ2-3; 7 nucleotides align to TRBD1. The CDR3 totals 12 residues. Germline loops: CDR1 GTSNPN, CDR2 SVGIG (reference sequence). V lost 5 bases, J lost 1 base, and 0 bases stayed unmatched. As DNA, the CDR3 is TGTGCCTGGGACAGGGGCACAGATACGCAGTATTTT. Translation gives CAWDRGTDTQYF.

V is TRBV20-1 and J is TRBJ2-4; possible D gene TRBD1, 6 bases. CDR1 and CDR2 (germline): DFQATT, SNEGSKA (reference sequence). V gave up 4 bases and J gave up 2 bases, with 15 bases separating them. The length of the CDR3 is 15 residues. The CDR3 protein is CSAIRYRVTKNIQYF. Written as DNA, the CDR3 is TGCAGTGCTATAAGATACAGGGTAACCAAAAACATTCAGTACTTC.